This T cell receptor (beta chain) was captured in a study of cytomegalovirus exposure and HLA in healthy donors. Study-wide results and caveats: As was reported, the classifier diagnosed cytomegalovirus status with high specificity and sensitivity.

A remark on this clone: Its cognate antigen is unknown.

Per the germline V gene, CDR1 is GTSNPN and CDR2 is SVGIG (reference sequence). This CDR3 has 15 residues. The germline V and J ends were trimmed by 0 bases and 0 bases, with 10 bases remaining between them. Libraries were prepared by immunoSEQ multiplex PCR; TCRdb keeps only in-frame clonotypes and omits some of them. Of hundreds of thousands of clones in the sample, about nine tenths were seen once. The chain is built from TRBV30 and TRBJ2-3; no reliable D call. The sequence derives from a woman under 30 in good health and CMV-seronegative. The material sequenced was PBMCs. The CDR3 region is CAWSVGATSTDTQYF. The CDR3 DNA reads TGTGCCTGGAGTGTAGGCGCGACTAGCACAGATACGCAGTATTTT.